The sequence of this T cell receptor (beta chain) was determined in a study of Graves' ophthalmopathy and Graves' hyperthyroidism. Scientists amplified the TCR beta CDR3 regions from RNA transcripts. Second-round multiplex PCR followed a first-round RT-PCR using HTBI primers. In TCRdb, the multiplex PCR reads were re-called with MiXCR into one record per CDR3 protein. In the table there are about 400,000 distinct CDR3 sequences, around 17% of which are singletons. CDR3 length: 15 residues. The germline V gene encodes CDR1 MNHEY and CDR2 SVGAGI. This clonotype was counted ten times or more. A much larger clonotype is one base distant, so this may be a read error.

V and J are TRBV6-5 and TRBJ2-3, with 12 positions matching TRBD1. The source material was peripheral blood. The receptor was derived from a woman between 18 and 30 years old with Graves' ophthalmopathy. The CDR3 coding sequence is TGTGCCAGCAGTTCCGGGACAGGGGGCACAGGTACGCAGTATTTT. Its translation is CASSSGTGGTGTQYF.